This T cell receptor (beta chain) was obtained from a study of cytomegalovirus exposure and HLA in healthy donors. TCRdb's copy holds only in-frame clones and misses some; the assay was immunoSEQ multiplex PCR. The repertoire holds roughly 60,000 clones, with 92% as singletons. V was clipped by 4 bases and J by 1 base, with 10 bases between them. This CDR3 is built from 14 residues. CDR1 is SGHAT, CDR2 FQNNGV, per germline. The gene calls are TRBV11-2 and TRBJ1-1; the D is unclear. The receptor comes from a woman in her late teens or twenties in good health and CMV-seronegative. Sequencing was performed on PBMCs. CDR3 bases: TGTGCCAGCAGCTACGCCTGGCCGAACACTGAAGCTTTCTTT. This codes for CASSYAWPNTEAFF.